One sample yielded the 29 T cell receptor beta chains listed below, sequenced in a study of cytomegalovirus exposure and HLA in healthy donors. Profiled with immunoSEQ multiplex PCR; TCRdb holds only in-frame clones, not every one. The table includes approximately 260,000 clones, more than 75% detected once. The sequencing sample was made of PBMCs. The source is a woman in her thirties in good health and CMV-seropositive.

The chain joins TRBV27 to TRBJ2-2; D unclear. This CDR3 is 13 amino acids long. The germline V gene encodes CDR1 MNHEY and CDR2 SMNVEV (reference sequence). V lost 3 bases and J 6 bases, leaving 8 bases between the germline ends. The CDR3 region is CASSFNAAGELFF. CDR3 nucleotide sequence: TGTGCCAGCAGTTTCAACGCGGCCGGGGAGCTGTTTTTT.

The rearrangement joins TRBV7-3 to TRBJ2-5; TRBD1 matches at 9 bases. The germline gives CDR1 SGHTA, CDR2 FQGTGA. This CDR3 is 16 amino acids long. V was pared by 0 bases and J by 4 bases, with 6 bases of the junction left unmatched. CDR3 DNA: TGTGCCAGCAGCTTAACATCCGGGACAGGGCTAGAGACCCAGTACTTC. Its translation: CASSLTSGTGLETQYF. The complete variable domain, with remaining parts taken from reference TRBV7-3 and TRBJ2-5, reads GAGVSQTPSNKVTEKGKYVELRCDPISGHTALYWYRQSLGQGPEFLIYFQGTGAADDSGLPNDRFFAVRPEGSVSTLKIQRTERGDSAVYLCASSLTSGTGLETQYFGPGTRLLVL.

The chain recombines TRBV4-1 with TRBJ2-7, with a weak D call TRBD2 (5 bases). The CDR3 has 17 amino acids. Trimming stripped 0 bases from V and 0 bases from J, with 15 bases between. Germline CDR1 and CDR2: MGHRA and YSYEKL. This CDR3 is CASSQDMLEGASYEQYF. DNA of the CDR3: TGCGCCAGCAGCCAAGATATGCTAGAGGGAGCCTCCTACGAGCAGTACTTC.

This sequence joins TRBV27 and TRBJ2-7; TRBD1 aligns across 8 bases. Germline V gene sequence: CDR1 MNHEY, CDR2 SMNVEV (reference sequence). CDR3 length: 14 residues. Trimming cost V 5 bases and J 2 bases; bases outside gene matches: 5. The CDR3, as DNA: TGTGCCAGCAGTGTCGGGACAGGAGCCTACGAGCAGTACTTC. This sequence encodes CASSVGTGAYEQYF.

The chain joins TRBV10-3 to TRBJ2-5; no clear D. The CDR3 totals 16 residues. The V end lost 0 bases, the J end lost 0 bases, and 11 bases lay between the germline ends. Per the germline V gene, CDR1 is ENHRY and CDR2 is SYGVKD. The CDR3 bases are TGTGCCATCAGTGAGTCGAGTTTCGGGTACCAAGAGACCCAGTACTTC. The encoded protein is CAISESSFGYQETQYF.

This chain's CDR3 is CASSGGTGDPRSETQYF. The CDR3 coding sequence is TGTGCCAGCTCCGGCGGGACAGGAGATCCCCGGTCAGAGACCCAGTACTTC. This chain joins TRBV18 and TRBJ2-5; the match to TRBD1 covers 8 bases. Trimming removed 6 bases from V and 4 bases from J; junction bases left unmatched: 16. Germline loops: CDR1 KGHSH, CDR2 LQKENI. The CDR3 is made up of 17 amino acids. Full variable domain (outside the CDR3, taken from reference TRBV18 and TRBJ2-5): NAGVMQNPRHLVRRRGQEARLRCSPMKGHSHVYWYRQLPEEGLKFMVYLQKENIIDESGMPKERFSAEFPKEGPSILRIQQVVRGDSAAYFCASSGGTGDPRSETQYFGPGTRLLVL.

The chain employs TRBV5-1 and TRBJ2-3, with TRBD2 identical over 7 bases. The ends lost 1 base at V and 0 bases at J; junction bases unmatched: 5. CDR3 size: 16 residues. Germline V gene lookup returns CDR1 SGHRS and CDR2 YFSETQ. In DNA, the CDR3 is TGCGCCAGCAGCTTGTTGTCTAGCGGTAGCACAGATACGCAGTATTTT. This codes for CASSLLSSGSTDTQYF.

This chain uses TRBV7-9 with TRBJ1-1; 9 nucleotides align to TRBD1. Germline assignment: CDR1 SEHNR and CDR2 FQNEAQ (reference sequence). CDR3 length: 16 amino acids. Trimming cost V 3 bases and J 1 base; bases outside gene matches: 6. The CDR3 nucleotides are TGTGCCAGCAGCTTCTTACAGGGGGCGAAGAACACTGAAGCTTTCTTT. It is translated as CASSFLQGAKNTEAFF.

The V and J genes are TRBV7-9 and TRBJ2-7; maybe TRBD1 (5 bases). The CDR3 sequence is 13 residues long. The germline V gene has CDR1 SEHNR and CDR2 FQNEAQ (reference sequence). Trimming removed 0 bases from V and 3 bases from J, with 6 bases in between. The CDR3 loop is CASSLAGLYEQYF. CDR3 DNA sequence: TGTGCCAGCAGCTTAGCGGGGCTCTACGAGCAGTACTTC. Full variable domain (outside the CDR3, taken from reference TRBV7-9 and TRBJ2-7): DTGVSQNPRHKITKRGQNVTFRCDPISEHNRLYWYRQTLGQGPEFLTYFQNEAQLEKSRLLSDRFSAERPKGSFSTLEIQRTEQGDSAMYLCASSLAGLYEQYFGPGTRLTVT.

The J gene is TRBJ2-7, the V gene TRBV7-8; 10 bases line up with TRBD1. CDR3 length: 14 residues. V lost 4 bases to trimming and J lost 5 bases; unmatched junction nucleotides: 5. Germline CDR1 SGHVS, CDR2 FQNEAQ. The CDR3, as DNA: TGTGCCAGCAGCTCCGACAGGGGGCTTGACGAGCAGTACTTC. This encodes CASSSDRGLDEQYF.

About this clone: Being one base from a much bigger clone, this may be a read error. The chain combines TRBV7-2 with TRBJ1-1; D is perhaps TRBD1 (6 bases). Germline V gives CDR1 SGHTA, CDR2 FQGNSA. The CDR3 covers 13 residues. Trimming shortened V by 5 bases and J by 1 base, and 8 bases separated the two germline ends. CDR3 nucleotide sequence: TGTGCCAGCAGCGCGGACAGGAACACTGAAGCTTTCTTT. Its protein product is CASSADRNTEAFF.

This CDR3 reads CASSVVSSGNTIYF. The CDR3 nucleotides are TGTGCCAGCAGCGTAGTCAGCTCTGGAAACACCATATATTTT. The rearrangement joins TRBV9 to TRBJ1-3, with D unresolved. CDR3 length: 14 residues. V was clipped by 0 bases and J by 0 bases, with 4 bases between them. Looked up from germline, CDR1 is SGDLS and CDR2 is YYNGEE.

V and J are TRBV19 and TRBJ1-5, with TRBD1 matching over 7 bases. The junction had 13 bases not matched to a gene; V was cut back by 8 bases and J by 6 bases. CDR3 length equals 15 residues. The germline gives CDR1 LNHDA, CDR2 SQIVND (reference sequence). CDR3 sequence: CASHTTGARGQPQHF. The DNA for the CDR3 is TGTGCCAGTCACACCACAGGGGCGAGGGGTCAGCCCCAGCATTTT.

This chain links TRBV2 with TRBJ1-2, with TRBD1 as a possible D gene (5 bases). Trimming left V 11 bases short and J 6 bases short, with 22 bases between. This CDR3 has 14 residues. Germline V gives CDR1 SNHLY, CDR2 FYNNEI. The CDR3 bases are TGTGCCGGGGAAAGTGACAGAACCCGACATGGCTACACCTTC. This sequence encodes CAGESDRTRHGYTF.

This chain links TRBV5-1 with TRBJ2-5; tentatively, D is TRBD1 (5 bases). This CDR3 comprises 14 residues. In germline, CDR1 is SGHRS, CDR2 YFSETQ. V shed 1 base and J shed 4 bases, with 11 bases lying between them. CDR3 coding DNA: TGCGCCAGCAGCTTGTGGGGTCAGGGAGAGACCCAGTACTTC. Translating it yields CASSLWGQGETQYF. The whole variable domain, filled in from reference TRBV5-1 and TRBJ2-5, reads KAGVTQTPRYLIKTRGQQVTLSCSPISGHRSVSWYQQTPGQGLQFLFEYFSETQRNKGNFPGRFSGRQFSNSRSEMNVSTLELGDSALYLCASSLWGQGETQYFGPGTRLLVL.

The chain combines TRBV28 with TRBJ2-7; 8 positions match TRBD1. The CDR3 contains 13 residues. V gave up 5 bases and J gave up 2 bases; unmatched junction bases: 2. The germline gives CDR1 MDHEN, CDR2 SYDVKM. The CDR3: CASSGQGTYEQYF. DNA of the CDR3: TGTGCCAGCAGTGGACAGGGAACCTACGAGCAGTACTTC.

This chain links TRBV28 with TRBJ2-7; tentatively, D is TRBD1 (6 bases). V dropped 4 bases and J dropped 1 base, with 17 bases sitting between them. The CDR3 sequence is 16 residues long. CDR1 and CDR2 (germline): MDHEN, SYDVKM. CDR3 region: CASSSPQGLISYEQYF. The CDR3 DNA reads TGTGCCAGCAGTTCTCCCCAGGGGTTGATTTCCTACGAGCAGTACTTC.

The V call is TRBV29-1, the J call TRBJ2-4; 8 nucleotides match TRBD1. Trimming removed 7 bases from V and 5 bases from J; junction bases left unmatched: 10. The CDR3 loop spans 14 amino acids. Germline V gives CDR1 SQVTM, CDR2 ANQGSEA. CDR3 in amino acids: CSAYSTGEQNIQYF. For the CDR3, the DNA is TGCAGCGCCTATTCGACAGGGGAGCAAAACATTCAGTACTTC.

The gene calls are TRBV7-2 and TRBJ2-5; D is unclear. The CDR3 sequence is 16 residues long. CDR1 is SGHTA and CDR2 is FQGNSA in the germline V gene. V was pared by 1 base and J by 4 bases, with 16 bases between. CDR3 loop: CASSLDRPEVGETQYF. CDR3 nucleotides: TGTGCCAGCAGCTTAGACCGACCAGAGGTGGGAGAGACCCAGTACTTC.

This clone was counted between two and nine times. V gene TRBV10-3 combines with J gene TRBJ1-2; possible D gene TRBD1, 6 bases. The CDR3 covers 14 residues. The germline V gene has CDR1 ENHRY and CDR2 SYGVKD. V was trimmed by 3 bases and J by 8 bases, leaving 16 bases between them. The CDR3 bases are TGTGCCATCAGTGACCCTACCAGGGGAGGGGGCTACACCTTC. This gives the protein CAISDPTRGGGYTF.

CDR3 sequence: CASSSGTNYGYTF. CDR3 DNA: TGTGCCAGCAGCTCCGGGACTAACTATGGCTACACCTTC. The chain is built from TRBV5-6 and TRBJ1-2; unclear D gene. Germline V lookup: CDR1 SGHDT, CDR2 YYEEEE. V gave up 3 bases and J gave up 0 bases, with 6 bases separating them. The CDR3 has 13 residues.

Remarks on this clone: The DNA is omitted, as the CDR3 cannot be located on it reliably, and the CDR3 follows TCRdb's listing. The gene calls are TRBV21-1 and TRBJ1-3. TRBV21-1 is reported as a pseudogene. The CDR3 is 17 residues long, ends included. The CDR3 here is CASSKVGGGNSGNTIYF.

The rearrangement links TRBV6-1 to TRBJ2-4, with 8 bases fitting TRBD2. The CDR3 is 15 amino acids. Germline lookup yields CDR1 MNHNS and CDR2 SASEGT. V trimming: 1 base; J trimming: 3 bases; junction bases outside the gene matches: 2. CDR3: CASSEGGLVKNIQYF. CDR3 nucleotides: TGTGCCAGCAGTGAAGGGGGACTAGTCAAAAACATTCAGTACTTC.

The chain links TRBV5-4 to TRBJ1-1, with a tentative D call TRBD1 (6 bases). Trimming left V 0 bases short and J 1 base short, with 10 bases between. CDR3 length: 15 residues. Per the germline V gene, CDR1 is SGHNT and CDR2 is YYREEE (reference sequence). This CDR3 is CASSLVGRGNTEAFF. CDR3 nucleotide sequence: TGTGCCAGCAGCTTGGTCGGCAGGGGGAACACTGAAGCTTTCTTT.

The count of this clone is one. The chain has TRBV18 and TRBJ2-1; 9 bases line up with TRBD2. The trim removed 2 bases at V and 7 bases at J, leaving 6 bases unmatched. Germline lookup yields CDR1 KGHSH and CDR2 LQKENI. The CDR3 runs 15 residues. The CDR3 DNA sequence: TGTGCCAGCTCACCATTGCGGGAGGGCCAAAATGAGCAGTTCTTC. Its translation: CASSPLREGQNEQFF.

J is TRBJ1-5 and V is TRBV10-3, with 8 bases fitting TRBD1. CDR1 and CDR2 (germline): ENHRY, SYGVKD. After removal of 2 bases from V and 0 bases from J, the junction contained 3 bases not matched to a gene. This CDR3 has 16 residues. CDR3 DNA sequence: TGTGCCATCAGTGAGAAACAGGGGGTTAGCAATCAGCCCCAGCATTTT. Its protein product is CAISEKQGVSNQPQHF.

This chain links TRBV18 with TRBJ1-1; 7 bases agree with TRBD1. Per germline, CDR1 KGHSH and CDR2 LQKENI. Trimming took 6 bases from V and 0 from J; bases not matched to a gene: 10. The CDR3 contains 16 residues. CDR3 bases: TGTGCCAGCTCTAGACAGGGAGGTATTATGAACACTGAAGCTTTCTTT. Translating it yields CASSRQGGIMNTEAFF. Supplemented by reference TRBV18 and TRBJ1-1, the full variable domain reads NAGVMQNPRHLVRRRGQEARLRCSPMKGHSHVYWYRQLPEEGLKFMVYLQKENIIDESGMPKERFSAEFPKEGPSILRIQQVVRGDSAAYFCASSRQGGIMNTEAFFGQGTRLTVV.

The chain carries TRBV6-6 and TRBJ2-7; 10 nucleotides align to TRBD1. Germline assignment: CDR1 MNHNY and CDR2 SVGAGI (reference sequence). The V segment lost 0 bases and the J segment 2 bases; nucleotides outside the gene matches: 4. The CDR3 spans 16 residues. CDR3 bases: TGTGCCAGCAGTTACTCTTCCGGGACAGGGGCCTACGAGCAGTACTTC. Translation: CASSYSSGTGAYEQYF.

V and J are TRBV28 and TRBJ1-5; D is uncertain. The germline CDR1 and CDR2 sequences are MDHEN and SYDVKM. The CDR3 totals 13 residues. V was trimmed by 3 bases and J by 3 bases, leaving 6 bases between them. The CDR3 DNA sequence: TGTGCCAGCAGTTTCCTAATCAATCAGCCCCAGCATTTT. This gives the protein CASSFLINQPQHF.